This record covers a single T cell receptor beta chain. These data originate in a study of T cell responses to AZD1222 COVID-19 vaccine. Data came from immunoSEQ multiplex PCR; TCRdb stores just in-frame clones and leaves some out. The table lists 150,000 or so clones, around 91% of them singletons, with approximately 6.3% in the top ten. The source material was peripheral blood, sampled 28 days after the second AZD1222 dose. This TCR derives from an adult who received the AZD1222 COVID-19 vaccine.

Written as DNA, the CDR3 is TGCGCCAGCAGCTTGGCAGGGCTAGCGGGGGGGCTGATAGATACGCAGTATTTT. Translating it yields CASSLAGLAGGLIDTQYF. The V call is TRBV5-1, the J call TRBJ2-3; 12 nucleotides align to TRBD2. Trimming removed 0 bases from V and 5 bases from J; junction bases left unmatched: 10. The CDR3 has 18 residues. The germline gives CDR1 SGHRS, CDR2 YFSETQ. The full variable domain, in which reference TRBV5-1 and TRBJ2-3 provide the parts outside the CDR3, is KAGVTQTPRYLIKTRGQQVTLSCSPISGHRSVSWYQQTPGQGLQFLFEYFSETQRNKGNFPGRFSGRQFSNSRSEMNVSTLELGDSALYLCASSLAGLAGGLIDTQYFGPGTRLTVL.